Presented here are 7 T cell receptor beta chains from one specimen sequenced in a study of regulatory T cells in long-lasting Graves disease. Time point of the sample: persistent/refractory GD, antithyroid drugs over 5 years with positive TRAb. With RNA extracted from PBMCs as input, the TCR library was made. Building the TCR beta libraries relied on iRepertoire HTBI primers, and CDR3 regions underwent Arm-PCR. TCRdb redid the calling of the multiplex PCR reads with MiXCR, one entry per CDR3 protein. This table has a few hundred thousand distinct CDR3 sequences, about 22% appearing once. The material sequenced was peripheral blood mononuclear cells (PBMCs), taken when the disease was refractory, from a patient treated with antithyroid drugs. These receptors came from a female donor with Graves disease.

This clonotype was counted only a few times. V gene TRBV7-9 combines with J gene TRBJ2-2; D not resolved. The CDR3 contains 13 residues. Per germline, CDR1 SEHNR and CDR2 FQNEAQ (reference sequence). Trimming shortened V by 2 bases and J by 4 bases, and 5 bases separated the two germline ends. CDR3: CASSLMATGELFF. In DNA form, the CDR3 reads TGTGCCAGCAGCTTAATGGCCACCGGGGAGCTGTTTTTT. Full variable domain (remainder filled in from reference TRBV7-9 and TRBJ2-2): DTGVSQNPRHKITKRGQNVTFRCDPISEHNRLYWYRQTLGQGPEFLTYFQNEAQLEKSRLLSDRFSAERPKGSFSTLEIQRTEQGDSAMYLCASSLMATGELFFGEGSRLTVL.

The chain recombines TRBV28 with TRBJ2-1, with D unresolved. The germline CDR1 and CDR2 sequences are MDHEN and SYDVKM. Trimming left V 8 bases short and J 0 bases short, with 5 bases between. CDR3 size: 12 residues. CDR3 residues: CASVSSYNEQFF. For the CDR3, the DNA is TGTGCCAGCGTGAGCTCCTACAATGAGCAGTTCTTC.

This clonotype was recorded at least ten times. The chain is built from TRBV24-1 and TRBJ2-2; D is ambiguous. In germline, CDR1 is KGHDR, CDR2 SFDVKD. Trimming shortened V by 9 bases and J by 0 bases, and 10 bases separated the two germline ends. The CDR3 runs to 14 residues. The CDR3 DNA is TGTGCCACCTCTGGGCCAACGAACACCGGGGAGCTGTTTTTT. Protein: CATSGPTNTGELFF.

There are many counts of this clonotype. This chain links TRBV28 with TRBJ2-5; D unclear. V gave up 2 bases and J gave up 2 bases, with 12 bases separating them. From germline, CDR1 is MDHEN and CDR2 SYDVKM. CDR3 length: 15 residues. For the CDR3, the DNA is TGTGCCAGCAGTTTAGGCCAGGACCCACAAGAGACCCAGTACTTC. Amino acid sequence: CASSLGQDPQETQYF.

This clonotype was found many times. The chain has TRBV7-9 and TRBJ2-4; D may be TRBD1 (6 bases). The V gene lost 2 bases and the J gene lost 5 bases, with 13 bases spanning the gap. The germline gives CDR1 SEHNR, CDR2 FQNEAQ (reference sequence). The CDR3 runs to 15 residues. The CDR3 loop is CASSLHRVGENIQYF. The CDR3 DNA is TGTGCCAGCAGCTTACACAGGGTAGGGGAAAACATTCAGTACTTC.

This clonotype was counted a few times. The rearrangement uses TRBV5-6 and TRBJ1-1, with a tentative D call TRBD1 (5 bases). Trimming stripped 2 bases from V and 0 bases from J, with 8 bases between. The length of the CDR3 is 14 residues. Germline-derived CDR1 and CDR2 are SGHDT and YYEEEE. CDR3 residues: CASSFLDMNTEAFF. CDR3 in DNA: TGTGCCAGCAGCTTTTTGGACATGAACACTGAAGCTTTCTTT.

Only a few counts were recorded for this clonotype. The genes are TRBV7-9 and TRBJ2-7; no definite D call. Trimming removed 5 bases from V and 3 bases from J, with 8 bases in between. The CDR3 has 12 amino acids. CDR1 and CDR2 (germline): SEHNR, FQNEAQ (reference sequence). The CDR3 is CASSPMVYEQYF. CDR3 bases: TGTGCCAGCAGCCCCATGGTCTACGAGCAGTACTTC.